The present entry profiles one TCR beta chain with its context. Its antigen is unknown. This CDR3 is built from 15 residues. TCRdb processed the 5' RACE reads again and assigns one entry to each CDR3 protein, with no DNA. The table lists fewer than 150,000 distinct CDR3 sequences. These data originate in a study of monozygotic twins with inflammatory bowel disease. Whole-study findings and limits: Ultimately, a single strong signal or clonotype associated with IBD was not supported.

Sequenced: blood. The V call is TRBV12-3 or TRBV12-4, the J call TRBJ2-7; TCRdb calls TRBD1, which cannot be checked without DNA. The source of this sequence is a human donor with ulcerative colitis or Crohn's disease, or a healthy co-twin of an affected twin (not recorded which). CDR3 amino acids: CASSPRGDRDYEQYF.